The 10 T cell receptor beta chains listed next were all sequenced from one sample in a study of identical twins. One entry per CDR3 protein, called by TCRdb with MiXCR from the 5' RACE reads. Here the sample spans around 1.7 million distinct CDR3 sequences, roughly a third being singletons. The sample consisted of cord blood. These TCRs come from a newborn girl in good health.

V and J are TRBV2 and TRBJ1-1; D is uncertain. The V gene lost 2 bases and the J gene lost 5 bases, with 15 bases spanning the gap. Germline CDR1 is SNHLY and CDR2 is FYNNEI. The CDR3 is 15 amino acids. The CDR3 is CASSEIGGGKTEAFF. CDR3 sequence (DNA): TGTGCCAGCAGTGAAATCGGCGGAGGGAAGACTGAAGCTTTCTTT. Using reference TRBV2 and TRBJ1-1 for the parts outside the CDR3, the full variable domain is EPEVTQTPSHQVTQMGQEVILRCVPISNHLYFYWYRQILGQKVEFLVSFYNNEISEKSEIFDDQFSVERPDGSNFTLKIRSTKLEDSAMYFCASSEIGGGKTEAFFGQGTRLTVV.

This clonotype appeared a few times. J is TRBJ2-7 and V is TRBV27, with D possibly being TRBD2 (5 bases). Germline loops: CDR1 MNHEY, CDR2 SMNVEV (reference sequence). CDR3 length equals 15 residues. V lost 2 bases and J lost 0, with 11 bases in between. The CDR3, as DNA: TGTGCCAGCAGTTTAATGGGAGTCCTCTCCTACGAGCAGTACTTC. Translation gives CASSLMGVLSYEQYF.

This clonotype was detected only a few times. The chain uses TRBV12-3 or TRBV12-4 and TRBJ1-4; D uncertain. The V and J ends lost 1 base and 2 bases respectively, with 14 bases between them. The CDR3 spans 17 residues. CDR3 nucleotides: TGTGCCAGCAGTTTAGAATTCGGACTGTGGACTAATGAAAAACTGTTTTTT. Its translation: CASSLEFGLWTNEKLFF.

For this clonotype: This clone may be a read error of a much larger clone one base away. The chain recombines TRBV5-1 with TRBJ2-5; 7 bases align to TRBD2. Per the germline V gene, CDR1 is SGHRS and CDR2 is YFSETQ. There are 14 residues in the CDR3. CDR3 residues: CASSLTSAQETRYF. In DNA, the CDR3 is TGCGCCAGCAGCTTGACTAGCGCCCAAGAGACCCGGTACTTC.

On this clonotype: This may be a read error: a much more frequent sequence differs by one nucleotide. The chain is built from TRBV5-1 and TRBJ2-5; 13 bases agree with TRBD2. CDR1 SGHRS and CDR2 YFSETQ come from the germline V gene. V was pared by 3 bases and J by 11 bases, with 13 bases of the junction left unmatched. The CDR3 is 16 residues long. The CDR3 region has the DNA TGCGCCAGCAGCTGGACTAGCGGGAGCATCGTAGATGAGCAGTACTTC. Its translation: CASSWTSGSIVDEQYF.

V is TRBV5-6 and J is TRBJ2-1; D gene unclear. The CDR3 totals 15 residues. Trimming stripped 0 bases from V and 0 bases from J, with 7 bases between. CDR1 and CDR2 from the germline V gene are SGHDT and YYEEEE. Here the CDR3 reads CASSLGQASYNEQFF. As DNA, the CDR3 is TGTGCCAGCAGCTTGGGCCAAGCCTCCTACAATGAGCAGTTCTTC.

V and J are TRBV4-1 and TRBJ1-1; maybe TRBD1 (5 bases). Germline values: CDR1 MGHRA, CDR2 YSYEKL. The CDR3 spans 13 residues. V was trimmed by 7 bases and J by 1 base, leaving 10 bases between them. The chain's CDR3 is CASKQAPNTEAFF. The CDR3 DNA is TGCGCCAGCAAACAGGCCCCGAACACTGAAGCTTTCTTT.

The chain is built from TRBV29-1 and TRBJ1-2; no clear D gene. Germline CDR1 and CDR2: SQVTM and ANQGSEA. The V end was cut by 5 bases, the J end by 1 base, with 14 bases between. The CDR3 has 14 amino acids. The CDR3 region has the DNA TGCAGCGTTTTGGTCTTAGCGCTTAACTATGGCTACACCTTC. This encodes CSVLVLALNYGYTF.

J is TRBJ2-1 and V is TRBV19; 8 bases agree with TRBD2. This CDR3 region has 15 residues. The germline gives CDR1 LNHDA, CDR2 SQIVND (reference sequence). With 5 bases clipped from V and 13 bases from J, the junction kept 16 bases outside the gene matches. The CDR3 region is CASSDRTSSSETQFF. Here the CDR3 DNA reads TGTGCCAGTAGTGATCGGACTAGCAGTTCGGAGACCCAGTTCTTC. Combining the CDR3 with reference TRBV19 and TRBJ2-1 gives the whole variable domain DGGITQSPKYLFRKEGQNVTLSCEQNLNHDAMYWYRQDPGQGLRLIYYSQIVNDFQKGDIAEGYSVSREKKESFPLTVTSAQKNPTAFYLCASSDRTSSSETQFFGPGTRLTVL.

The sample holds one count of this clonotype. Because it lacks the conserved phenylalanine or tryptophan at the end, this CDR3 is likely a read error. This chain joins TRBV29-1 and TRBJ2-4, with a weak D call TRBD2 (5 bases). Germline V gene sequence: CDR1 SQVTM, CDR2 ANQGSEA. This CDR3 has 12 residues. As DNA, the CDR3 is TGCAGCGTTGCGCTAGCCAAAAGCATTCAGTACTAC. Translation: CSVALAKSIQYY.